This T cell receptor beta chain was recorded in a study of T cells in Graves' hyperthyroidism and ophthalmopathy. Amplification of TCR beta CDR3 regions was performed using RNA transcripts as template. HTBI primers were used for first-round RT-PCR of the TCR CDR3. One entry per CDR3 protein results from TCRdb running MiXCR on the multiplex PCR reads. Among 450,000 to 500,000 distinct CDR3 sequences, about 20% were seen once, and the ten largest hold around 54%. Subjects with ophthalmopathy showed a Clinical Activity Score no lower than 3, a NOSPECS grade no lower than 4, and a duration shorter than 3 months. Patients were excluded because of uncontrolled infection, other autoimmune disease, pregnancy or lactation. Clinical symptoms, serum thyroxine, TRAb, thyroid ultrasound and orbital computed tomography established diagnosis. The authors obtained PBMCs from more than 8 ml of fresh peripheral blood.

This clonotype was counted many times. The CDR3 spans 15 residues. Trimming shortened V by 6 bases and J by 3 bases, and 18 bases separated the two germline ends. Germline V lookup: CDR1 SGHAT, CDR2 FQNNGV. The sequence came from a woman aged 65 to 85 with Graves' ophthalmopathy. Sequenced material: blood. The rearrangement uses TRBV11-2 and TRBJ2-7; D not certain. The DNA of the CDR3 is TGTGCCAGCAGTTTAACTGACGTAGCAAGCTACGAGCAGTACTTC. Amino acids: CASSLTDVASYEQYF.